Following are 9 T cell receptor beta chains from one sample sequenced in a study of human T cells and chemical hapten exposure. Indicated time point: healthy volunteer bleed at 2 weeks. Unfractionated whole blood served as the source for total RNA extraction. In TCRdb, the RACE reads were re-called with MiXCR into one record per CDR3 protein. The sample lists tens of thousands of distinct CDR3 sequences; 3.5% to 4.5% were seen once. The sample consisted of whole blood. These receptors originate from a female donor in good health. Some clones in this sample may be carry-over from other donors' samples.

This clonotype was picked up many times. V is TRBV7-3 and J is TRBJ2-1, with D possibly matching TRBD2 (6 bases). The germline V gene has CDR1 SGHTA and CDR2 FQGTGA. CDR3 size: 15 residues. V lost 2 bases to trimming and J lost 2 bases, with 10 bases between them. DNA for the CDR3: TGTGCCAGCAGCTTAGAACTAGCCCCCTACAATGAGCAGTTCTTC. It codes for CASSLELAPYNEQFF.

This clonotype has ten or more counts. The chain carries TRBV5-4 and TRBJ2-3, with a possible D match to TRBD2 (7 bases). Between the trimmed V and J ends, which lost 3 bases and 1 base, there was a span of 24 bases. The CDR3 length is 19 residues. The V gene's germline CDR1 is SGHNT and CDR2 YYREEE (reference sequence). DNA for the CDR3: TGTGCCAGCAGCTCGAAGACAGGTTGGGGGGGGGTAGGCACAGATACGCAGTATTTT. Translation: CASSSKTGWGGVGTDTQYF.

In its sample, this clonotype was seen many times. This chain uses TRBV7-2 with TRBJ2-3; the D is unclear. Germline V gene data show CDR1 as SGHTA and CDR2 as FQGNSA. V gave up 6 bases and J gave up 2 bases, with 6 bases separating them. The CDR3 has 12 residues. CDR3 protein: CASRIVTDTQYF. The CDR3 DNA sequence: TGTGCCAGCAGGATAGTCACAGATACGCAGTATTTT.

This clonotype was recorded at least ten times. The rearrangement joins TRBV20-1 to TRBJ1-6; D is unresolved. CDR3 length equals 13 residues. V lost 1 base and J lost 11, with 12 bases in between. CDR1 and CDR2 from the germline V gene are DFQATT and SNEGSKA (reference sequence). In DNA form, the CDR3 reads TGCAGTGCTAGAGCTAAGCAGTCTACACCCCTCCACTTT. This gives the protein CSARAKQSTPLHF.

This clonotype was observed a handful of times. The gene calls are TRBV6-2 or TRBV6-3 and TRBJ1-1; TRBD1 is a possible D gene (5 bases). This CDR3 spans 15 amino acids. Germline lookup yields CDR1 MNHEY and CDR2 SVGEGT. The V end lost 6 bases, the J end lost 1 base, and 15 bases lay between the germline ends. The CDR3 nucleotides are TGTGCCAGCAGGAGGGACGGACTTTCGAACACTGAAGCTTTCTTT. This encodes CASRRDGLSNTEAFF.

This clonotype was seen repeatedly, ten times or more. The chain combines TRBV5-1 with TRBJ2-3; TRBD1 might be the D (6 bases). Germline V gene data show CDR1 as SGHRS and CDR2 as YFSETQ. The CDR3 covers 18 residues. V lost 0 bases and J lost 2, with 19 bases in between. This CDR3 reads CASSLARGSGDPTDTQYF. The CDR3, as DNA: TGCGCCAGCAGCTTGGCTAGGGGGTCAGGGGACCCCACAGATACGCAGTATTTT. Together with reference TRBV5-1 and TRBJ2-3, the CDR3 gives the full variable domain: KAGVTQTPRYLIKTRGQQVTLSCSPISGHRSVSWYQQTPGQGLQFLFEYFSETQRNKGNFPGRFSGRQFSNSRSEMNVSTLELGDSALYLCASSLARGSGDPTDTQYFGPGTRLTVL.

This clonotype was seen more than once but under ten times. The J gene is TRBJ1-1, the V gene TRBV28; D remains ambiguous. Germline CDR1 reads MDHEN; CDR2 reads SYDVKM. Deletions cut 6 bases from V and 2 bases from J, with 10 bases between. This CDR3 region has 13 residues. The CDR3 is CASRRMGNTEAFF. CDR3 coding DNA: TGTGCCAGCAGGCGCATGGGTAACACTGAAGCTTTCTTT. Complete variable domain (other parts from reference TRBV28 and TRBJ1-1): DVKVTQSSRYLVKRTGEKVFLECVQDMDHENMFWYRQDPGLGLRLIYFSYDVKMKEKGDIPEGYSVSREKKERFSLILESASTNQTSMYLCASRRMGNTEAFFGQGTRLTVV.

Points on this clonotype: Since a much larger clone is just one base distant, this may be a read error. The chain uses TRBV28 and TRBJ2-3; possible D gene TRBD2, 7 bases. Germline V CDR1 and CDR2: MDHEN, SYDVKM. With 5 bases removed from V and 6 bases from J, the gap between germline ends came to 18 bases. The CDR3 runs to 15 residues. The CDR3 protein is CASSTVGGGGDTQYF. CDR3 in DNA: TGTGCCAGCAGTACAGTGGGGGGGGGCGGCGATACGCAGTATTTT. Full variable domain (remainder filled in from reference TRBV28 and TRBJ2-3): DVKVTQSSRYLVKRTGEKVFLECVQDMDHENMFWYRQDPGLGLRLIYFSYDVKMKEKGDIPEGYSVSREKKERFSLILESASTNQTSMYLCASSTVGGGGDTQYFGPGTRLTVL.

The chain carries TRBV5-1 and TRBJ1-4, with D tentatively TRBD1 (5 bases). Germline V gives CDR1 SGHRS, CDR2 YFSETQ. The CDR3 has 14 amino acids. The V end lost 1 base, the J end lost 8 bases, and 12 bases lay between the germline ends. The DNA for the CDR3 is TGCGCCAGCAGCTTGTTAGGGGTGGAGGAAAAACTGTTTTTT. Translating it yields CASSLLGVEEKLFF.